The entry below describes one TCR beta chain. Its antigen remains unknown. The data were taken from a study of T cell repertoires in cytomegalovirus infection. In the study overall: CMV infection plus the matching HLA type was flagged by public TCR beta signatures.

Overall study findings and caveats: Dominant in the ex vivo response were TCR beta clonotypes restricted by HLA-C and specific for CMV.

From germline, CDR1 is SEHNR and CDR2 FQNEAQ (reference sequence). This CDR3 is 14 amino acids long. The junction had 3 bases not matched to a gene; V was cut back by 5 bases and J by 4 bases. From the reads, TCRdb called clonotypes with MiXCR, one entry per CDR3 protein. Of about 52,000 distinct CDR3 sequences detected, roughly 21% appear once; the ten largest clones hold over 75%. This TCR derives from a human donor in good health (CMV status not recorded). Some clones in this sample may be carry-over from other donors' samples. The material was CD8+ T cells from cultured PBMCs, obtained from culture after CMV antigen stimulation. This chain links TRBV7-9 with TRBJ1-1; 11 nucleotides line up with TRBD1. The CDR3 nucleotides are TGTGCCAGCAGCGCGGACAGGGGGCTCACTGAAGCTTTCTTT. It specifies CASSADRGLTEAFF.